This T cell receptor beta chain was identified in a study of response to subunit inactivated influenza vaccine. In its sample, this clonotype was seen a few times. The antigen remains unidentified. TCRdb called the RT-PCR reads again in MiXCR, with one record for every CDR3 protein. This sample has 650,000 to 700,000 distinct CDR3 sequences; approximately 15% occur once, and the top ten carry around 10%. Regarding the study as a whole: Authors suggested that a seasonal influenza vaccination recruits few new T cells each time.

The ends were cut back, 2 bases at V and 5 bases at J, with 12 bases in the middle. Germline CDR1 reads KGHSH; CDR2 reads LQKENI. The CDR3 length is 14 residues. Here the sequenced sample was PBMCs from blood, taken roughly 13 days after vaccination. The J gene is TRBJ2-5, the V gene TRBV18, with no clear D. The receptor was derived from a man aged 50-59 years who received an inactivated influenza vaccine. CDR3 bases: TGTGCCAGCTCACCAGGTTCGGTCAGGGAGACCCAGTACTTC. Its translation is CASSPGSVRETQYF.